This T cell receptor (beta chain) was profiled in a study of CD8 T cells in ankylosing spondylitis. Making use of molecular barcodes, quantitative 5'-RACE generated TCR beta libraries. MiXCR was run by TCRdb on the 5' RACE reads, yielding one entry per CDR3 protein. The sample carries 25,000 to 30,000 distinct CDR3 sequences, 5.3% recorded once. Within the sample, this clonotype is medium-sized. The TCR originated in a female donor with ankylosing spondylitis or in good health (not recorded which). Sequenced input: blood, either unsorted or a sorted T cell fraction (not recorded which).

CDR3 nucleotide sequence: TGTGCCAGCAGCGTAGAAGGGACAGGGAGGGGCACCGGGGAGCTGTTTTTT. This sequence encodes CASSVEGTGRGTGELFF. The rearrangement uses TRBV9 and TRBJ2-2, with 9 bases matching TRBD1. V lost 0 bases to trimming and J lost 4 bases; unmatched junction nucleotides: 7. Per germline, CDR1 SGDLS and CDR2 YYNGEE. The CDR3 covers 17 residues.